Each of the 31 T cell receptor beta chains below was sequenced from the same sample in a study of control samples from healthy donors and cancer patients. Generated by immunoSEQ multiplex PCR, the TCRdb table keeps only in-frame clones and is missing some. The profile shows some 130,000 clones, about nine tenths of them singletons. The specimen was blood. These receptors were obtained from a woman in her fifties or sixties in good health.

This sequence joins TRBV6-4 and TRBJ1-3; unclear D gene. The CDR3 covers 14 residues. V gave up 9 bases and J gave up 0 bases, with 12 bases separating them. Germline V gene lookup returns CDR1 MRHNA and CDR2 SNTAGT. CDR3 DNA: TGTGCCAGGTCGGGCCACGGCTCTGGAAACACCATATATTTT. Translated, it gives CARSGHGSGNTIYF.

CDR3 protein: CASTLTGGHGQPQHF. DNA of the CDR3: TGTGCCAGCACCCTGACGGGGGGGCACGGTCAGCCCCAGCATTTT. This chain links TRBV28 with TRBJ1-5; possibly TRBD1 for D (6 bases). Trimming cost V 7 bases and J 6 bases, with 19 bases left between them. The CDR3 has 15 residues. Germline assignment: CDR1 MDHEN and CDR2 SYDVKM.

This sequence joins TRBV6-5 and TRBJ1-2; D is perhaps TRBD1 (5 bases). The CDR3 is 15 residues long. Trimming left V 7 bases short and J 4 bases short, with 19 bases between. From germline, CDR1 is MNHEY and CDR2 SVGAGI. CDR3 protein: CASIKGSFGAYGYTF. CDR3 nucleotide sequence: TGTGCCAGCATCAAAGGGTCTTTTGGGGCCTATGGCTACACCTTC.

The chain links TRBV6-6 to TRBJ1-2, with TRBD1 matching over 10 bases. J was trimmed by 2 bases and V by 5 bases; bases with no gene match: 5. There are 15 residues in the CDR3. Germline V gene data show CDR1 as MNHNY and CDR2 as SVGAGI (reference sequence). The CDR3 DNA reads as TGTGCCAGCAGTAACAGGGGACAGGGGAACTATGGCTACACCTTC. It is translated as CASSNRGQGNYGYTF.

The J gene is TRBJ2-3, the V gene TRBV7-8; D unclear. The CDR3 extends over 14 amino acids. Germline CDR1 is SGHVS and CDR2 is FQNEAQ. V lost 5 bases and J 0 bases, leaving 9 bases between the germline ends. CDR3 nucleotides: TGTGCCAGCAGCAGGCTCCAGAGCACAGATACGCAGTATTTT. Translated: CASSRLQSTDTQYF.

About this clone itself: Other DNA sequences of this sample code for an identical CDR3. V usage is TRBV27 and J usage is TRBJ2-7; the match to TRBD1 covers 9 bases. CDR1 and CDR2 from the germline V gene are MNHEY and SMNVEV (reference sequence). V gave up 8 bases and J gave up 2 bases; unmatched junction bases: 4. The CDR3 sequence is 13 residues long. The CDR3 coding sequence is TGTGCCAGCTCACGGACAGGGGCCTACGAGCAGTACTTC. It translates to CASSRTGAYEQYF.

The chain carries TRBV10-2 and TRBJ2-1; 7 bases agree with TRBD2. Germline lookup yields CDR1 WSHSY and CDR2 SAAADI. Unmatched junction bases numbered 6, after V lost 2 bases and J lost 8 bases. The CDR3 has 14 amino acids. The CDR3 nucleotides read TGCGCCAGCAGTGAGCGACTAGCTGTCGATGAGCAGTTCTTC. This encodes CASSERLAVDEQFF.

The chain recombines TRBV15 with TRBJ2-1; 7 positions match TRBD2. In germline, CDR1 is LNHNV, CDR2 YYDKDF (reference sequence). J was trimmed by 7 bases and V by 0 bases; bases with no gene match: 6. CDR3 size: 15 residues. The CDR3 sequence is CATSRDVAGVNEQFF. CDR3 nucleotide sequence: TGTGCCACCAGCAGAGACGTTGCGGGGGTGAATGAGCAGTTCTTC.

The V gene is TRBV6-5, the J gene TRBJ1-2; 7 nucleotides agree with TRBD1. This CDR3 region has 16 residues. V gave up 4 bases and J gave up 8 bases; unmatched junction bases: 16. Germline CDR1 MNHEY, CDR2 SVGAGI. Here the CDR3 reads CASSSTRAGGILGYTF. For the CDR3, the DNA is TGTGCCAGCAGTTCCACCCGGGCAGGGGGAATACTGGGCTACACCTTC.

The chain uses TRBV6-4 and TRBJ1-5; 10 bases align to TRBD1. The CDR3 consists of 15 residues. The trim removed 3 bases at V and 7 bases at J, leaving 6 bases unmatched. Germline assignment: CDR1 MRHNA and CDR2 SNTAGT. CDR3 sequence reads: CASSESDRGKQPQHF. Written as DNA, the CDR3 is TGTGCCAGCAGTGAATCGGACAGGGGGAAACAGCCCCAGCATTTT.

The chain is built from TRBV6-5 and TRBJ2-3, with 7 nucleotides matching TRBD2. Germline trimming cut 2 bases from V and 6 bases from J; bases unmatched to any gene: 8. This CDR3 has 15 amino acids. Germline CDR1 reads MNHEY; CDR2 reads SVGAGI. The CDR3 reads CASSYDAGRGDTQYF. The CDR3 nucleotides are TGTGCCAGCAGTTACGACGCGGGGCGGGGGGATACGCAGTATTTT.

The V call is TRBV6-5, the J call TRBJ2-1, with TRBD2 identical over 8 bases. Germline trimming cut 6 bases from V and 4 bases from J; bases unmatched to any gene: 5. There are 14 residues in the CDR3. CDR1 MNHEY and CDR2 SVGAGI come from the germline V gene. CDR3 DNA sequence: TGTGCCAGCAGCCCCGGGGGGGTTTACAATGAGCAGTTCTTC. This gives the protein CASSPGGVYNEQFF.

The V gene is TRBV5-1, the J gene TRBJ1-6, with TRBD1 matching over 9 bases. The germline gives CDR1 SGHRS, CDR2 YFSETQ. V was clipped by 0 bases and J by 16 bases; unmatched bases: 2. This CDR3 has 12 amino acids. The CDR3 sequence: CASSLAGQGLHF. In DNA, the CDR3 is TGCGCCAGCAGCTTGGCGGGACAGGGACTCCACTTT.

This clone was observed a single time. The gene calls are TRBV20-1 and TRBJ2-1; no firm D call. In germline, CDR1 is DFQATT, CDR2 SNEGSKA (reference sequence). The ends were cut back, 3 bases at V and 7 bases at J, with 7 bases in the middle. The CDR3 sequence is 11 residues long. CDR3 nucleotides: TGCAGTGCTAGGACCGTAAATGAGCAGTTCTTC. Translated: CSARTVNEQFF.

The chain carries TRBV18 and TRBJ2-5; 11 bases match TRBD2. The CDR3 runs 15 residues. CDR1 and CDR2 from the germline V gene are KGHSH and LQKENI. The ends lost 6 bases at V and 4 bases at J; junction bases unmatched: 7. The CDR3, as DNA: TGTGCCAGCTCCCCGGGGACTAGCGGCAGAGAGACCCAGTACTTC. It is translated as CASSPGTSGRETQYF.

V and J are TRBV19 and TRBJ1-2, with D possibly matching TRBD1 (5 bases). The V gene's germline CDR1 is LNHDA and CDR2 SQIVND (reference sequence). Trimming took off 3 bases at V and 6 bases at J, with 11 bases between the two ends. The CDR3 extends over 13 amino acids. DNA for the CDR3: TGTGCCAGTAGTATTCGCAGGGTGGATGGCTACACCTTC. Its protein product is CASSIRRVDGYTF.

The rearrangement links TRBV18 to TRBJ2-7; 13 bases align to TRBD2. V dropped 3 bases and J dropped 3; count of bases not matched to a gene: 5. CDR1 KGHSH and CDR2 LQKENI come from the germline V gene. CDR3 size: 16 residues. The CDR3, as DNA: TGTGCCAGCTCACCCGGGACTAGCGGGGCCATCTACGAGCAGTACTTC. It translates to CASSPGTSGAIYEQYF.

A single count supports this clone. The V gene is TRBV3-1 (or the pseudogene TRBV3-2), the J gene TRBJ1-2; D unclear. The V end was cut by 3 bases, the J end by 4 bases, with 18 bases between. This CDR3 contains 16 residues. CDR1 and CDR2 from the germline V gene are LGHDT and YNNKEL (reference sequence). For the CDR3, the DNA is TGTGCCAGCAGCCACAAAACGAGGAGTATGGTCTATGGCTACACCTTC. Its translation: CASSHKTRSMVYGYTF.

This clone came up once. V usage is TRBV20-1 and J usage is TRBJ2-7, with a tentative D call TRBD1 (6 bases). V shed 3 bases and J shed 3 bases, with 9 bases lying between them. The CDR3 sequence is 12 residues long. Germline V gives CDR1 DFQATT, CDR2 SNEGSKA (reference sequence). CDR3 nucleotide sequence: TGCAGTGCTAGTGGACAGCACTACGAGCAGTACTTC. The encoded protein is CSASGQHYEQYF.

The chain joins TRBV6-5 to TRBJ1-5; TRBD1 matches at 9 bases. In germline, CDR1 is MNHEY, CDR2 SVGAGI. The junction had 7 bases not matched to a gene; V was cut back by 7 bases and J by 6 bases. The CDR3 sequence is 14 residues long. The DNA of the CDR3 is TGTGCCAGCAAGGACAGGGGTGTAAGTCAGCCCCAGCATTTT. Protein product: CASKDRGVSQPQHF.

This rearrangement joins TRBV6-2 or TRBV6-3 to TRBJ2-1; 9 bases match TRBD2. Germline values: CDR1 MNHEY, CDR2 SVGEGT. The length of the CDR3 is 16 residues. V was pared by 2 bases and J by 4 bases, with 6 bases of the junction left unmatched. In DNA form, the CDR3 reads TGTGCCAGCAGTTACCCCCTAGCGGGGAATTACAATGAGCAGTTCTTC. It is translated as CASSYPLAGNYNEQFF.

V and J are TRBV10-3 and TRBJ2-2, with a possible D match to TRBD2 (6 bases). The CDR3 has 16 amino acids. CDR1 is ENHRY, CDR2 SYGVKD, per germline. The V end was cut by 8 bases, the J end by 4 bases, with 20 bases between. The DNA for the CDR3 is TGTGCCATCCGCCGAAACACTAGCCTTGGCACCGGGGAGCTGTTTTTT. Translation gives CAIRRNTSLGTGELFF.

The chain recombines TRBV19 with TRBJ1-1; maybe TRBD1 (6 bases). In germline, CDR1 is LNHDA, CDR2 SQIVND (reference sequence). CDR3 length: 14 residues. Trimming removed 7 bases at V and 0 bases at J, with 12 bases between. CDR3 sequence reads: CASTPGTLNTEAFF. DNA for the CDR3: TGTGCCAGTACACCGGGGACACTGAACACTGAAGCTTTCTTT.

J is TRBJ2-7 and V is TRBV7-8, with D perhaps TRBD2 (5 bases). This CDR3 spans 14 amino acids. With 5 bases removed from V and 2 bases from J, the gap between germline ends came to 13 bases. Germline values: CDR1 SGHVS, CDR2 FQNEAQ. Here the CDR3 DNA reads TGTGCCAGCAGCGGCTCACCGAGGGCCTACGAGCAGTACTTC. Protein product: CASSGSPRAYEQYF.

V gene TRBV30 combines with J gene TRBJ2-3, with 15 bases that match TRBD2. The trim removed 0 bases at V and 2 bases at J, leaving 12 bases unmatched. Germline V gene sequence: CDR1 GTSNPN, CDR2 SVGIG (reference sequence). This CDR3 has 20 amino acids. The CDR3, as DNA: TGTGCCTGGAGTGTATTATCTGGGACTAGCGGGAGGACCTTCACAGATACGCAGTATTTT. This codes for CAWSVLSGTSGRTFTDTQYF.

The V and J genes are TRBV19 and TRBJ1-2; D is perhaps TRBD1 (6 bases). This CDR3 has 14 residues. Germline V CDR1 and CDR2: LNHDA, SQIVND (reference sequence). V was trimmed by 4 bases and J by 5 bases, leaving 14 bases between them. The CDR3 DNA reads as TGTGCCAGTAGTAGGGAGCAGGGGAAATATGGCTACACCTTC. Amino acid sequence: CASSREQGKYGYTF.

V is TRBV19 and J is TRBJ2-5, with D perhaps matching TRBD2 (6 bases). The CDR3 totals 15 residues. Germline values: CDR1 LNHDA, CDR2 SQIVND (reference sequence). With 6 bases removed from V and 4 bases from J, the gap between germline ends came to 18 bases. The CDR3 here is CASSPTLRGPETQYF. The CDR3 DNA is TGTGCCAGTAGCCCTACCCTGCGGGGTCCAGAGACCCAGTACTTC.

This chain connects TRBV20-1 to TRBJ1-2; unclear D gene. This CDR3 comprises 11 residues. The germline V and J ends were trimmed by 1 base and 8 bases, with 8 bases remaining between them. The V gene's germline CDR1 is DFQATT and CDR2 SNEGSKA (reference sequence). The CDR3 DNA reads TGCAGTGCTAGAGGGTCGGACGGCTACACCTTC. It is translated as CSARGSDGYTF.

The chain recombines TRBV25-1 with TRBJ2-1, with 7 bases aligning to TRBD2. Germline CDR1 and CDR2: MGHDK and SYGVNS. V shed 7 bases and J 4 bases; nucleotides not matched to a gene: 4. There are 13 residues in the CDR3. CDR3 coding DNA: TGTGCCAGCATGGCGGGAGTGTACAATGAGCAGTTCTTC. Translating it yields CASMAGVYNEQFF.

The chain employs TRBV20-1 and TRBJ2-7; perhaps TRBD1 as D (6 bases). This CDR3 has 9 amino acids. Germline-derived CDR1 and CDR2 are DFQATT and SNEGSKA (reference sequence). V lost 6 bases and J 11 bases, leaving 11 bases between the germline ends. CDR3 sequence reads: CSAGTTEYF. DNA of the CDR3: TGCAGTGCGGGGACAACAGAGTACTTC.

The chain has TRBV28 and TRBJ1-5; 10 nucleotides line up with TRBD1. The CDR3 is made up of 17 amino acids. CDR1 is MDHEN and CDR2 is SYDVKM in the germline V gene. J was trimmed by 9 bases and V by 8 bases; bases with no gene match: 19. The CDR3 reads CASFSRQGTGEFRPQHF. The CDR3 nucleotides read TGTGCCAGCTTCTCACGACAAGGGACAGGGGAATTTAGGCCCCAGCATTTT.